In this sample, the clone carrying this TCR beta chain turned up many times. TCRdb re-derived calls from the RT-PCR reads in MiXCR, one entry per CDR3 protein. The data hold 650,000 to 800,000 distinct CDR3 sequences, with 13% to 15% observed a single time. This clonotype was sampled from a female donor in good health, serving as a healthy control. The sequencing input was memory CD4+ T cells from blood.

Here the CDR3 DNA reads TGTGCCAGCACGCCGGCAAGGGGGGCGGGGAATAATGAGCAGTTCTTC. Protein: CASTPARGAGNNEQFF. The rearrangement links TRBV12-3 or TRBV12-4 to TRBJ2-1, with D possibly being TRBD1 or TRBD2 (6 bases each). The CDR3 totals 16 residues. Between the trimmed V and J ends, which lost 7 bases and 7 bases, there was a span of 23 bases.